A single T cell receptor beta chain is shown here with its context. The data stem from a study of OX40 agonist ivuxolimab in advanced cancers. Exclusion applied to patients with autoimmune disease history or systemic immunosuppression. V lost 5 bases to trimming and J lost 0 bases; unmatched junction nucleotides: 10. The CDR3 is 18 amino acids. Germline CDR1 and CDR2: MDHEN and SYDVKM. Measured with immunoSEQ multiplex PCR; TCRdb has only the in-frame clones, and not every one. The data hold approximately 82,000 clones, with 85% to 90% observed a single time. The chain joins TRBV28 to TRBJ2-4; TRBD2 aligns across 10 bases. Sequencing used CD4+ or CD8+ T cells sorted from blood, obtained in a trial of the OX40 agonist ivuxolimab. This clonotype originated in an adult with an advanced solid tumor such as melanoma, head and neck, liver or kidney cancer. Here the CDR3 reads CASSHLAGEGKAKNIQYF. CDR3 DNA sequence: TGTGCCAGCAGTCATCTAGCGGGAGAGGGTAAAGCCAAAAACATTCAGTACTTC. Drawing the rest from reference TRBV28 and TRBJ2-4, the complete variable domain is DVKVTQSSRYLVKRTGEKVFLECVQDMDHENMFWYRQDPGLGLRLIYFSYDVKMKEKGDIPEGYSVSREKKERFSLILESASTNQTSMYLCASSHLAGEGKAKNIQYFGAGTRLSVL.